These 30 T cell receptor beta chains originate from one sample sequenced in a study of blood T cell repertoires in COVID-19. Measured with immunoSEQ multiplex PCR; TCRdb has only the in-frame clones, and not every one. Altogether roughly 76,000 clones are present, around 86% being singletons, with the ten largest covering over 25%. Sequenced material: peripheral blood. These receptors all stem from a woman of 80 years or more with active or convalescent COVID-19.

The chain is built from TRBV6-5 and TRBJ1-4; TRBD1 aligns across 8 bases. J was trimmed by 8 bases and V by 5 bases; bases with no gene match: 7. Germline values: CDR1 MNHEY, CDR2 SVGAGI. The CDR3 extends over 14 amino acids. The CDR3 region has the DNA TGTGCCAGCAGTCCCCTGCAGGGGGCGGAAAAACTGTTTTTT. It translates to CASSPLQGAEKLFF.

This clone was detected a few times. The chain uses TRBV6-1 and TRBJ2-2; the D gene is possibly TRBD1 (6 bases). V was trimmed by 0 bases and J by 4 bases, leaving 6 bases between them. The CDR3 is made up of 14 amino acids. Germline values: CDR1 MNHNS, CDR2 SASEGT. The CDR3 nucleotides read TGTGCCAGCAGTGAAGCAGGGGGCACCGGGGAGCTGTTTTTT. This sequence encodes CASSEAGGTGELFF.

The chain uses TRBV29-1 and TRBJ1-1; 10 nucleotides agree with TRBD1. Germline trimming cut 4 bases from V and 6 bases from J; bases unmatched to any gene: 5. Germline assignment: CDR1 SQVTM and CDR2 ANQGSEA. The CDR3 runs to 13 residues. This CDR3 is CSVVGDRGAEAFF. The CDR3 DNA sequence: TGCAGCGTTGTTGGGGACAGGGGCGCTGAAGCTTTCTTT.

CDR3 sequence reads: CASSVTGDYTEAFF. CDR3 in DNA: TGTGCCAGTAGCGTGACAGGAGATTACACTGAAGCTTTCTTT. V gene TRBV19 combines with J gene TRBJ1-1, with a weak D call TRBD1 (6 bases). Germline V gene data show CDR1 as LNHDA and CDR2 as SQIVND (reference sequence). This CDR3 region has 14 residues. Trimming stripped 6 bases from V and 3 bases from J, with 14 bases between.

This clone was detected only a few times. The V gene is TRBV30, the J gene TRBJ1-6, with no clear D. The germline gives CDR1 GTSNPN, CDR2 SVGIG (reference sequence). The ends were cut back, 6 bases at V and 4 bases at J, with 10 bases in the middle. CDR3 size: 13 residues. Written as DNA, the CDR3 is TGTGCCTGTTCGGGAGAATATAATTCACCCCTCCACTTT. Translated, it gives CACSGEYNSPLHF.

This clone occurred once. The J gene is TRBJ1-1, the V gene TRBV28, with D possibly being TRBD1 (5 bases). Germline values: CDR1 MDHEN, CDR2 SYDVKM. Trimming removed 1 base from V and 4 bases from J, with 13 bases in between. This CDR3 spans 15 amino acids. The CDR3 nucleotides read TGTGCCAGCAGTTTATCCGATTTCAGGGCCACTGAAGCTTTCTTT. It specifies CASSLSDFRATEAFF.

As for this clone: The DNA is omitted, as the CDR3 cannot be located on it reliably, and the CDR3 follows TCRdb's listing. The V gene is TRBV21-1, the J gene TRBJ2-7; the table assigns TRBD1, which was not confirmed against the DNA. TRBV21-1 is a pseudogene. The CDR3 adds up to 21 amino acids, both ends counted. Here the CDR3 reads CASSKVGPGTGKRISVYEQYF.

This clone was detected only once. The J gene is TRBJ1-2, the V gene TRBV6-5, with TRBD1 matching 7 bases. The CDR3 is made up of 13 amino acids. Per the germline V gene, CDR1 is MNHEY and CDR2 is SVGAGI. V trimming: 6 bases; J trimming: 4 bases; junction bases outside the gene matches: 5. The CDR3 nucleotides read TGTGCCAGCAGGCAGGGACAGCTCTATGGCTACACCTTC. It encodes CASRQGQLYGYTF.

This clone was seen once. The chain employs TRBV10-3 and TRBJ2-5, with D unclear. The CDR3 runs to 13 residues. V was trimmed by 4 bases and J by 1 base, leaving 7 bases between them. Germline V lookup: CDR1 ENHRY, CDR2 SYGVKD. The CDR3 coding sequence is TGTGCCATCAGTGGAGGTCCCCAAGAGACCCAGTACTTC. This translates into CAISGGPQETQYF.

This rearrangement joins TRBV5-6 to TRBJ2-5; 8 nucleotides agree with TRBD2. The V gene end was trimmed by 4 bases and the J gene end by 5 bases; junction bases not matched to a gene: 13. This CDR3 has 16 amino acids. From germline, CDR1 is SGHDT and CDR2 YYEEEE. The CDR3 coding sequence is TGTGCCAGCAGCCCTCGGGGGGGGATGCTCAGGGAGACCCAGTACTTC. Protein product: CASSPRGGMLRETQYF.

The rearrangement joins TRBV11-3 to TRBJ2-2; 9 nucleotides align to TRBD2. The germline CDR1 and CDR2 sequences are SGHNT and YENEEA. Trimming removed 5 bases from V and 7 bases from J; junction bases left unmatched: 8. This CDR3 has 15 residues. CDR3 residues: CASSPNPTSGGELFF. Written as DNA, the CDR3 is TGTGCCAGCAGCCCCAACCCGACTAGCGGCGGGGAGCTGTTTTTT. The full variable domain, its missing parts supplied by reference TRBV11-3 and TRBJ2-2, is EAGVVQSPRYKIIEKKQPVAFWCNPISGHNTLYWYLQNLGQGPELLIRYENEEAVDDSQLPKDRFSAERLKGVDSTLKIQPAELGDSAVYLCASSPNPTSGGELFFGEGSRLTVL.

V usage is TRBV28 and J usage is TRBJ1-2; TRBD1 agrees at 8 bases. Trimming removed 5 bases from V and 2 bases from J; junction bases left unmatched: 7. The CDR3 runs to 15 residues. Germline V gene sequence: CDR1 MDHEN, CDR2 SYDVKM. The DNA for the CDR3 is TGTGCCAGCAGTATAGGGAACAGGGGGAACTATGGCTACACCTTC. It codes for CASSIGNRGNYGYTF.

The chain couples TRBV4-2 to TRBJ2-7; 10 bases are a match to TRBD2. J lost 7 bases, V lost 1 base, and 10 bases had no gene match. This CDR3 has 16 residues. Germline values: CDR1 LGHNA, CDR2 YNFKEQ. The CDR3: CASSQVSLGLAPEQYF. The CDR3 DNA follows: TGTGCCAGCAGCCAAGTTAGCTTGGGACTAGCGCCAGAGCAGTACTTC.

V is TRBV5-1 and J is TRBJ2-3, with 7 nucleotides matching TRBD1. Germline CDR1 SGHRS, CDR2 YFSETQ. V trimming: 4 bases; J trimming: 3 bases; junction bases outside the gene matches: 8. This CDR3 has 15 amino acids. The CDR3 nucleotides read TGCGCCAGCAGCCTAGACGGGACAGTAACAGATACGCAGTATTTT. It encodes CASSLDGTVTDTQYF. Together with reference TRBV5-1 and TRBJ2-3, the CDR3 gives the full variable domain: KAGVTQTPRYLIKTRGQQVTLSCSPISGHRSVSWYQQTPGQGLQFLFEYFSETQRNKGNFPGRFSGRQFSNSRSEMNVSTLELGDSALYLCASSLDGTVTDTQYFGPGTRLTVL.

CDR3 amino acids: CASSQRGQTLNEKLFF. CDR3 DNA sequence: TGTGCCAGCAGCCAACGAGGACAGACCCTTAATGAAAAACTGTTTTTT. V is TRBV6-6 and J is TRBJ1-4, with a tentative D call TRBD1 (6 bases). The CDR3 has 16 amino acids. V gave up 6 bases and J gave up 4 bases, with 18 bases separating them. Looked up from germline, CDR1 is MNHNY and CDR2 is SVGAGI (reference sequence).

The V gene is TRBV5-1, the J gene TRBJ1-1; D uncertain. Trimming left V 4 bases short and J 4 bases short, with 11 bases between. There are 13 residues in the CDR3. CDR1 and CDR2 from the germline V gene are SGHRS and YFSETQ. The CDR3 reads CASSLLSGTEAFF. CDR3 DNA sequence: TGCGCCAGCAGCCTTCTTTCGGGCACTGAAGCTTTCTTT.

This chain connects TRBV6-6 to TRBJ1-1, with D unresolved. The CDR3 sequence is 11 residues long. Deletions cut 4 bases from V and 5 bases from J, with 5 bases between. Germline V gives CDR1 MNHNY, CDR2 SVGAGI (reference sequence). CDR3 protein: CASSWRTEAFF. The CDR3 DNA follows: TGTGCCAGCAGTTGGAGGACTGAAGCTTTCTTT.

V and J are TRBV7-9 and TRBJ2-3; the match to TRBD1 covers 9 bases. The V segment lost 7 bases and the J segment 1 base; nucleotides outside the gene matches: 9. Germline lookup yields CDR1 SEHNR and CDR2 FQNEAQ (reference sequence). This CDR3 has 16 amino acids. The CDR3 nucleotides are TGTGCCAGCAACCCGGGACAGGGAATAGGCACAGATACGCAGTATTTT. Encoded protein: CASNPGQGIGTDTQYF.

This chain joins TRBV3-1 (or the pseudogene TRBV3-2) and TRBJ1-2; D not resolved. The CDR3 covers 14 residues. Germline V lookup: CDR1 LGHDT, CDR2 YNNKEL (reference sequence). Trimming took off 10 bases at V and 1 base at J, with 16 bases between the two ends. CDR3 protein: CATLHSRDNYGYTF. The CDR3 bases are TGTGCCACCCTACACTCTCGGGATAACTATGGCTACACCTTC.

The chain employs TRBV7-8 and TRBJ1-5, with D maybe TRBD1 (6 bases). The CDR3 loop spans 13 amino acids. Trimming pared 5 bases from V and 4 bases from J, leaving 9 bases between. The germline CDR1 and CDR2 sequences are SGHVS and FQNEAQ. The CDR3 protein is CASSTDRNQPQHF. The CDR3 DNA sequence: TGTGCCAGCAGCACGGACAGAAATCAGCCCCAGCATTTT.

The V gene is TRBV6-5, the J gene TRBJ2-7; TRBD1 agrees at 9 bases. This CDR3 comprises 15 residues. CDR1 is MNHEY, CDR2 SVGAGI, per germline. The V segment lost 2 bases and the J segment 7 bases; nucleotides outside the gene matches: 9. CDR3 nucleotides: TGTGCCAGCAGTTACGCCGACAGGGGGGTACGAGAGCAGTACTTC. Its translation is CASSYADRGVREQYF.

The count of this clone is one. The chain couples TRBV18 to TRBJ2-4, with a possible D match to TRBD1 (5 bases). Trimming took 2 bases from V and 2 from J, leaving 16 bases between them. CDR3 length: 17 residues. Germline CDR1 reads KGHSH; CDR2 reads LQKENI. CDR3 region: CASSPTGISVSKNIQYF. CDR3 sequence (DNA): TGTGCCAGCTCACCAACAGGAATCTCGGTATCCAAAAACATTCAGTACTTC.

The CDR3 bases are TGTGCCAGCAGCTTGGATTTCCGGGGGGAGGGTTACGAGCAGTACTTC. Amino acid sequence: CASSLDFRGEGYEQYF. The chain links TRBV5-4 to TRBJ2-7; 7 bases are a match to TRBD2. The CDR3 totals 16 residues. Germline V CDR1 and CDR2: SGHNT, YYREEE (reference sequence). The ends lost 0 bases at V and 4 bases at J; junction bases unmatched: 10.

The chain links TRBV4-3 to TRBJ2-5, with D perhaps matching TRBD1 (5 bases). Deletions cut 0 bases from V and 5 bases from J, with 16 bases between. Germline V CDR1 and CDR2: LGHNA, YSLEER. The CDR3 totals 16 residues. In DNA form, the CDR3 reads TGCGCCAGCAGCCAAGATCTGCAGGGAAAGGGTGAGACCCAGTACTTC. Translating it yields CASSQDLQGKGETQYF.

V is TRBV18 and J is TRBJ1-4; 8 bases match TRBD1. CDR3 size: 15 residues. The V segment lost 0 bases and the J segment 12 bases; nucleotides outside the gene matches: 9. CDR1 and CDR2 (germline): KGHSH, LQKENI. The CDR3 spells CASSPPRTGPLELFF. The CDR3 bases are TGTGCCAGCTCACCACCGCGGACAGGGCCGCTGGAACTGTTTTTT.

The genes are TRBV3-1 (or the pseudogene TRBV3-2) and TRBJ2-1, with 8 bases fitting TRBD2. Germline values: CDR1 LGHDT, CDR2 YNNKEL (reference sequence). With V trimmed by 6 bases and J by 0 bases, 4 bases remained unmatched. This CDR3 has 15 amino acids. DNA for the CDR3: TGTGCCAGCAGAGCCGGGACTAGCTCCTACAATGAGCAGTTCTTC. Its protein product is CASRAGTSSYNEQFF.

The CDR3 reads CASSPQGGVYNEQFF. The DNA of the CDR3 is TGTGCCAGCAGCCCACAGGGGGGCGTCTACAATGAGCAGTTCTTC. The V and J genes are TRBV7-3 and TRBJ2-1; 8 bases match TRBD1. Germline lookup yields CDR1 SGHTA and CDR2 FQGTGA. Trimming cost V 5 bases and J 3 bases; bases outside gene matches: 6. The CDR3 is 15 residues long. Using reference TRBV7-3 and TRBJ2-1 for the parts outside the CDR3, the full variable domain is GAGVSQTPSNKVTEKGKYVELRCDPISGHTALYWYRQSLGQGPEFLIYFQGTGAADDSGLPNDRFFAVRPEGSVSTLKIQRTERGDSAVYLCASSPQGGVYNEQFFGPGTRLTVL.

In its sample, this clone was seen once. This chain uses TRBV10-1 with TRBJ1-5; D remains unclear. Trimming left V 2 bases short and J 0 bases short, with 14 bases between. CDR3 size: 17 residues. Per germline, CDR1 WNHNN and CDR2 SYGVQD (reference sequence). CDR3 coding DNA: TGCGCCAGCAGTGAGGGTTTGCGGGAGACTAGCAATCAGCCCCAGCATTTT. It yields the protein CASSEGLRETSNQPQHF.

This chain links TRBV7-2 with TRBJ2-2, with D perhaps TRBD2 (6 bases). V was pared by 2 bases and J by 7 bases, with 14 bases between. CDR3 length: 15 amino acids. CDR1 and CDR2 (germline): SGHTA, FQGNSA. DNA for the CDR3: TGTGCCAGCAGCTTACGGGCGACGGAGGGCGGGGAGCTGTTTTTT. This sequence encodes CASSLRATEGGELFF.

CDR3 amino acids: CASSLVGAVYGYTF. CDR3 coding DNA: TGTGCCAGCAGTTTAGTTGGGGCAGTCTATGGCTACACCTTC. This chain uses TRBV28 with TRBJ1-2; tentative D call: TRBD1 (5 bases). The V gene's germline CDR1 is MDHEN and CDR2 SYDVKM. Trimming removed 2 bases from V and 4 bases from J, with 11 bases in between. The CDR3 consists of 14 residues.